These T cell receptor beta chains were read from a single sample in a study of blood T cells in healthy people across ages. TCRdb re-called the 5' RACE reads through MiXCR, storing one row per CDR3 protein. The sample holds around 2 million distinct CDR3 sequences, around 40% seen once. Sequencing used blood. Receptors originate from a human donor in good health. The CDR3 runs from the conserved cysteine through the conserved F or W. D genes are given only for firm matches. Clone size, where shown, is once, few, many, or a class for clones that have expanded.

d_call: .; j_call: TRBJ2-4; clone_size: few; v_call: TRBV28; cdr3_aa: CASSLRSRAGAVNIQYF; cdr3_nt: TGTGCCAGCAGTTTGCGGTCTCGGGCAGGGGCGGTAAACATTCAGTACTTC
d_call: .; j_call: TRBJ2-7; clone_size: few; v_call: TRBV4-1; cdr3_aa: CASSQVVANYEQYF; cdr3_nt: TGCGCCAGCAGCCAAGTCGTGGCAAACTACGAGCAGTACTTC
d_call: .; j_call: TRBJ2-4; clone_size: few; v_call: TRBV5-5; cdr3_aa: CASSQGRSENIQYF; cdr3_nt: TGTGCCAGCTCCCAGGGCCGGTCGGAAAACATTCAGTACTTC
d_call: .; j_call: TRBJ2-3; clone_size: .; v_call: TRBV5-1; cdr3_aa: CASSLEEGVGTDTQYF; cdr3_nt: TGCGCCAGCAGCTTGGAGGAAGGGGTAGGCACAGATACGCAGTATTTT
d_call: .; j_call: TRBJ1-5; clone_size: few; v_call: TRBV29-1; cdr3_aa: CSAPRLGGACNQPQHF; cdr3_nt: TGCAGCGCTCCACGGTTGGGGGGCGCCTGCAATCAGCCCCAGCATTTT
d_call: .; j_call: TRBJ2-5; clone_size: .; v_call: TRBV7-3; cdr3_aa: CASSRRARGLGETQYF; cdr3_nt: TGTGCCAGCAGCCGAAGGGCCCGGGGGCTGGGAGAGACCCAGTACTTC
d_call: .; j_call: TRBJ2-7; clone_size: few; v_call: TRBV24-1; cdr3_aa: CATSSPGDPYEQYF; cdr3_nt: TGTGCCACCAGTAGTCCAGGGGACCCCTACGAGCAGTACTTC
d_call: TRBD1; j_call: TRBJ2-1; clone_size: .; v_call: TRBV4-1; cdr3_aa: CASSQDQVSRTGANEQFF; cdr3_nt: TGCGCCAGCAGCCAAGATCAAGTATCGAGGACAGGAGCCAATGAGCAGTTCTTC
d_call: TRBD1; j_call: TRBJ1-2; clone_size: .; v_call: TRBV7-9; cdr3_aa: CASSLTRQGIYGYTF; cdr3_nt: TGTGCCAGCAGCTTAACCCGACAGGGGATATATGGCTACACCTTC
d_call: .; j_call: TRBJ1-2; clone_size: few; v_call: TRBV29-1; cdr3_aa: CSVRAGPSVYGYTF; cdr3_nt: TGCAGCGTTAGGGCAGGCCCGTCCGTCTATGGCTACACCTTC
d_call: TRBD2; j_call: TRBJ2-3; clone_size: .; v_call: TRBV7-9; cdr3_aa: CASSSWAGVNTDTQYF; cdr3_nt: TGTGCCAGCAGCTCCTGGGCGGGGGTCAACACAGATACGCAGTATTTT
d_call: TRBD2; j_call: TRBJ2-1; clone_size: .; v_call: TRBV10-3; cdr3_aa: CAISEGLAYNEQFF; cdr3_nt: TGTGCCATTAGCGAGGGACTAGCCTACAATGAGCAGTTCTTC
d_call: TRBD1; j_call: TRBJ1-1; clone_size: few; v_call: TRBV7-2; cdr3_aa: CASNTDRTNTEAFF; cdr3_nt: TGTGCCAGCAACACGGACAGGACGAACACTGAAGCTTTCTTT